These 6 T cell receptor beta chains came from one sample sequenced in a study of T cells after yellow fever vaccination. Via MiXCR, TCRdb re-called the 5' RACE reads, giving one row per CDR3 protein. The data hold 620,000 or so distinct CDR3 sequences, with 10% to 15% observed a single time. The sequenced sample was PBMCs, obtained on the day of the yellow fever booster vaccination. Every receptor here comes from a man aged 25 to 45 who received the YFV17D yellow fever vaccine.

The chain recombines TRBV24-1 with TRBJ2-1, with 9 nucleotides matching TRBD1. J lost 8 bases, V lost 9 bases, and 16 bases had no gene match. This CDR3 is 16 amino acids long. CDR1 is KGHDR and CDR2 is SFDVKD in the germline V gene. The CDR3 reads CATGAASGQGLDEQFF. CDR3 DNA sequence: TGTGCCACCGGGGCGGCCTCGGGACAGGGTCTCGATGAGCAGTTCTTC.

The V gene is TRBV12-3 or TRBV12-4, the J gene TRBJ1-1; the D is unclear. The CDR3 is 13 amino acids. Trimming left V 6 bases short and J 5 bases short, with 13 bases between. CDR3 nucleotide sequence: TGTGCCAGCAGCCGCTCCACCGGGACTGAAGCTTTCTTT. Protein sequence: CASSRSTGTEAFF.

The chain employs TRBV12-3 or TRBV12-4 and TRBJ1-2; unclear D gene. CDR3 size: 13 residues. V was clipped by 5 bases and J by 1 base, with 8 bases between them. The DNA of the CDR3 is TGTGCCAGCAGTCCTACCAGTAACTATGGCTACACCTTC. It is translated as CASSPTSNYGYTF.

The chain has TRBV5-1 and TRBJ2-2; 10 nucleotides align to TRBD2. Germline CDR1 SGHRS, CDR2 YFSETQ. V lost 2 bases, J lost 5 bases, and 3 bases stayed unmatched. This CDR3 region has 15 residues. The CDR3 nucleotides are TGCGCCAGCAGCTTTCAAGCGGGAGGGACCGGGGAGCTGTTTTTT. Residues: CASSFQAGGTGELFF.

The chain carries TRBV7-2 and TRBJ2-3; 9 bases align to TRBD2. V was pared by 10 bases and J by 6 bases, with 11 bases of the junction left unmatched. Germline V CDR1 and CDR2: SGHTA, FQGNSA. The CDR3 is 14 amino acids. The CDR3: CATLAGGVWDTQYF. CDR3 coding DNA: TGTGCCACGCTTGCGGGAGGGGTTTGGGATACGCAGTATTTT.

This clonotype was counted a few times. The V gene is TRBV6-5, the J gene TRBJ1-2; D ambiguous. The CDR3 sequence is 15 residues long. V shed 2 bases and J shed 4 bases, with 14 bases lying between them. The V gene's germline CDR1 is MNHEY and CDR2 SVGAGI. For the CDR3, the DNA is TGTGCCAGCAGTTACACCACTTGGGGTAGCTATGGCTACACCTTC. This encodes CASSYTTWGSYGYTF.